The subject of this entry is one T cell receptor beta chain. Its antigen remains unknown. Germline lookup yields CDR1 MNHEY and CDR2 SMNVEV (reference sequence). This CDR3 comprises 15 residues. The J segment lost 2 bases and the V segment lost 3 bases, leaving 4 bases of the junction unmatched. The data were taken from a study of T-cell memory formation after mild COVID-19. The study, taken as a whole, reports: The study found balanced CD4/CD8 in clones contracting day 15 to 85 and a CD4+ lean in later expanders. Detection of some responders pre-infection suggested pre-existing cross-reactive memory T cells participated.

MiXCR, applied by TCRdb to the 5' RACE reads, yields one record per CDR3 protein. The data hold about 290,000 distinct CDR3 sequences, with roughly 15% observed a single time. The chain has TRBV27 and TRBJ2-7; 10 positions agree with TRBD1. This clonotype was obtained from a man between 18 and 29 years old who had mild COVID-19 (a few samples of this study predate the infection). Cell type and time point are not known. The sample comprised PBMCs or a T cell subset sorted from them (not recorded which). CDR3 sequence reads: CASSLWDRGPYEQYF. The CDR3, as DNA: TGTGCCAGCAGTTTGTGGGACAGGGGCCCCTACGAGCAGTACTTC.